These 20 T cell receptor beta chains were all obtained from the same sample, sequenced in a study of early T cells in non-severe SARS-CoV-2 infection. Using its own MiXCR run on the 5' RACE reads, TCRdb lists one record per CDR3 protein. The repertoire holds just over 95,000 distinct CDR3 sequences, with 8% to 13% as singletons. The specimen sequenced was whole blood. These TCRs come from an adult who was a healthcare worker with PCR-confirmed SARS-CoV-2 infection or an uninfected control (not recorded which).

This clonotype was counted many times. The V and J genes are TRBV20-1 and TRBJ2-2, with D possibly TRBD2 on 7 matching bases. Trimming cost V 3 bases and J 6 bases, with 17 bases left between them. Germline V gives CDR1 DFQATT, CDR2 SNEGSKA (reference sequence). This CDR3 comprises 15 residues. In nucleotides, the CDR3 is TGCAGTGCTAGCTGGGGGGGGCGAGCCGCCGGGGAGCTGTTTTTT. Translation: CSASWGGRAAGELFF.

In this sample, this clonotype turned up a few times. The chain recombines TRBV5-1 with TRBJ1-1; D not resolved. V was shortened by 7 bases and J by 4 bases, with 11 bases between the two germline ends. The length of the CDR3 is 12 residues. The germline V gene encodes CDR1 SGHRS and CDR2 YFSETQ. The CDR3 loop is CASWRVGTEAFF. The DNA of the CDR3 is TGCGCCAGCTGGAGGGTTGGCACTGAAGCTTTCTTT.

Details on this clonotype: This may stem from a read error, because a much larger clone lies one nucleotide away. This chain connects TRBV2 to TRBJ1-4; D is unresolved. The CDR3 is 16 residues long. CDR1 SNHLY and CDR2 FYNNEI come from the germline V gene. The CDR3 loop reads CANSAWSGNNQEKLFF. The CDR3 DNA sequence: TGTGCCAACAGTGCGTGGAGCGGGAATAATCAGGAAAAACTGTTTTTT.

This clonotype was seen at least ten times. The chain combines TRBV7-9 with TRBJ1-5; possibly TRBD1 for D (5 bases). The V gene's germline CDR1 is SEHNR and CDR2 FQNEAQ (reference sequence). Trimming cost V 5 bases and J 7 bases, with 21 bases left between them. The CDR3 covers 16 residues. The CDR3 nucleotides read TGTGCCAGCAGCCCCGCGATCGAGGGACCAGGCCAGCCCCAGCATTTT. Amino acids: CASSPAIEGPGQPQHF.

The rearrangement joins TRBV5-1 to TRBJ2-7, with 8 bases aligning to TRBD2. The V and J ends lost 4 bases and 0 bases, in that order; junction bases with no gene match: 6. CDR3 size: 15 residues. Germline V gene lookup returns CDR1 SGHRS and CDR2 YFSETQ. As DNA, the CDR3 is TGCGCCAGCAGCCCAGAGCGGGAGTACTCCTACGAGCAGTACTTC. Translation: CASSPEREYSYEQYF.

This clonotype was seen more than once but under ten times. This chain joins TRBV10-3 and TRBJ2-5, with D perhaps TRBD1 or TRBD2 (6 bases each). The CDR3 covers 14 residues. From germline, CDR1 is ENHRY and CDR2 SYGVKD. V gave up 5 bases and J gave up 4 bases, with 14 bases separating them. This CDR3 reads CAISRSGGRETQYF. The CDR3 coding sequence is TGTGCCATCAGTCGTAGTGGGGGGCGAGAGACCCAGTACTTC.

The chain has TRBV4-1 and TRBJ2-2; D gene ambiguous. Trimming took off 2 bases at V and 3 bases at J, with 13 bases between the two ends. The CDR3 length is 16 residues. Germline V gene data show CDR1 as MGHRA and CDR2 as YSYEKL. CDR3 amino acids: CASSQPAVYDTGELFF. The CDR3 bases are TGCGCCAGCAGCCAACCCGCGGTTTATGACACCGGGGAGCTGTTTTTT.

This clonotype was found a few times. The gene calls are TRBV28 and TRBJ1-3; D remains unclear. The V gene lost 3 bases and the J gene lost 0 bases, with 0 bases spanning the gap. The CDR3 is 12 amino acids. In germline, CDR1 is MDHEN, CDR2 SYDVKM. The CDR3 loop is CASSFSGNTIYF. CDR3 bases: TGTGCCAGCAGTTTCTCTGGAAACACCATATATTTT.

The V gene is TRBV19, the J gene TRBJ1-5; D not resolved. Germline V CDR1 and CDR2: LNHDA, SQIVND (reference sequence). V lost 7 bases, J lost 0 bases, and 7 bases lay in between. This CDR3 is 13 amino acids long. CDR3 DNA: TGTGCCAGTAATCAATATAGCAATCAGCCCCAGCATTTT. Translating it yields CASNQYSNQPQHF.

The rearrangement joins TRBV3-1 to TRBJ2-1; D not certain. CDR3 length: 17 residues. In germline, CDR1 is LGHDT, CDR2 YNNKEL (reference sequence). V was clipped by 0 bases and J by 0 bases, with 12 bases between them. The CDR3 sequence is CASSQDWSSASYNEQFF. The CDR3 DNA reads as TGTGCCAGCAGCCAAGATTGGTCGTCCGCCTCCTACAATGAGCAGTTCTTC.

The chain links TRBV6-6 to TRBJ1-1, with TRBD1 identical over 7 bases. J lost 7 bases, V lost 0 bases, and 5 bases had no gene match. CDR3 size: 14 residues. Germline V CDR1 and CDR2: MNHNY, SVGAGI (reference sequence). The chain's CDR3 is CASSYSLTGVEAFF. The DNA of the CDR3 is TGTGCCAGCAGTTACTCCCTCACAGGGGTTGAAGCTTTCTTT.

This clonotype was observed at least ten times. CDR3 loop: CASSARSMNTEAFF. CDR3 sequence (DNA): TGTGCCAGCAGCGCAAGAAGCATGAACACTGAAGCTTTCTTT. This chain joins TRBV7-8 and TRBJ1-1; D unresolved. Germline CDR1 reads SGHVS; CDR2 reads FQNEAQ. This CDR3 spans 14 amino acids. V was clipped by 5 bases and J by 0 bases, with 10 bases between them.

In the case of this clonotype: A much larger clone lies a single base off, so this may be a read error. The chain recombines TRBV28 with TRBJ2-3; 9 positions agree with TRBD2. This CDR3 has 13 residues. V dropped 2 bases and J dropped 8; count of bases not matched to a gene: 2. Germline-derived CDR1 and CDR2 are MDHEN and SYDVKM. CDR3 protein: CASSLGAGGTQYF. The CDR3 DNA reads TGTGCCAGCAGTTTAGGAGCGGGAGGTACGCAGTATTTT. The full variable domain, its missing parts supplied by reference TRBV28 and TRBJ2-3, is DVKVTQSSRYLVKRTGEKVFLECVQDMDHENMFWYRQDPGLGLRLIYFSYDVKMKEKGDIPEGYSVSREKKERFSLILESASTNQTSMYLCASSLGAGGTQYFGPGTRLTVL.

V is TRBV5-1 and J is TRBJ1-1; D remains ambiguous. CDR1 SGHRS and CDR2 YFSETQ come from the germline V gene. V was trimmed by 0 bases and J by 0 bases, leaving 9 bases between them. This CDR3 spans 15 amino acids. This CDR3 is CASSLGNSLNTEAFF. The DNA of the CDR3 is TGCGCCAGCAGCTTGGGAAACAGTTTGAACACTGAAGCTTTCTTT.

The chain has TRBV5-1 and TRBJ2-5; D gene unclear. V shed 1 base and J shed 1 base, with 14 bases lying between them. Germline V gives CDR1 SGHRS, CDR2 YFSETQ. CDR3 length: 16 amino acids. DNA for the CDR3: TGCGCCAGCAGCTTGTCATCGCGTAGTTCCCAAGAGACCCAGTACTTC. It yields the protein CASSLSSRSSQETQYF.

This clonotype came up many times. The CDR3 here is CASSYWTGDTEAFF. CDR3 sequence (DNA): TGTGCCAGCAGCTACTGGACAGGGGACACTGAAGCTTTCTTT. V gene TRBV7-9 combines with J gene TRBJ1-1, with 9 bases matching TRBD1. V lost 4 bases to trimming and J lost 3 bases; unmatched junction nucleotides: 3. The CDR3 loop spans 14 amino acids. Germline CDR1 and CDR2: SEHNR and FQNEAQ (reference sequence).

This clonotype was observed a handful of times. The chain employs TRBV10-3 and TRBJ2-5; D is perhaps TRBD2 (6 bases). This CDR3 contains 13 residues. Germline lookup yields CDR1 ENHRY and CDR2 SYGVKD. V was cut by 10 bases and J by 3 bases, with 15 bases left in between. CDR3 sequence: CANRRAPEETQYF. Written as DNA, the CDR3 is TGTGCCAACCGGAGGGCACCCGAAGAGACCCAGTACTTC.

In this sample, this clonotype turned up a few times. This chain links TRBV6-2 or TRBV6-3 with TRBJ2-5, with 8 bases aligning to TRBD2. The CDR3 covers 15 residues. Trimming cost V 2 bases and J 2 bases; bases outside gene matches: 4. The germline gives CDR1 MNHEY, CDR2 SVGEGT. CDR3: CASSYRPGGQETQYF. For the CDR3, the DNA is TGTGCCAGCAGTTACCGGCCGGGAGGGCAAGAGACCCAGTACTTC.

This clonotype was detected ten times or more. The chain has TRBV7-2 and TRBJ2-7, with D uncertain. The germline V gene encodes CDR1 SGHTA and CDR2 FQGNSA. This CDR3 contains 12 residues. Trimming removed 6 bases at V and 2 bases at J, with 8 bases between. The chain's CDR3 is CASRDGPYEQYF. The CDR3 region has the DNA TGTGCCAGCAGGGACGGACCCTACGAGCAGTACTTC.

This clonotype was seen repeatedly, ten times or more. The V gene is TRBV20-1, the J gene TRBJ1-2; D is possibly TRBD1 (6 bases). V lost 1 base and J 9 bases, leaving 18 bases between the germline ends. The germline gives CDR1 DFQATT, CDR2 SNEGSKA (reference sequence). The CDR3 contains 14 residues. The DNA for the CDR3 is TGCAGTGCTAGAGCCGTCCCAGGGGAGAGGAGCTACACCTTC. Translated: CSARAVPGERSYTF.